These 4 T cell receptor beta chains came from one sample sequenced in a study of cytomegalovirus exposure and HLA in healthy donors. Generated by immunoSEQ multiplex PCR, the TCRdb table keeps only in-frame clones and is missing some. The sample contains roughly 200,000 clones, approximately 86% of which appear only once. Source material: PBMCs. The source of these receptors is a man aged 25 to 40 in good health and CMV-seropositive.

This clone was seen a handful of times. The chain couples TRBV25-1 to TRBJ2-1; possible D gene TRBD2, 6 bases. V shed 6 bases and J shed 3 bases, with 12 bases lying between them. CDR1 MGHDK and CDR2 SYGVNS come from the germline V gene. This CDR3 region has 14 residues. The CDR3 loop is CASSVTRGYNEQFF. The CDR3 DNA sequence: TGTGCCAGCAGCGTGACTAGAGGCTACAATGAGCAGTTCTTC.

Written as DNA, the CDR3 is TGTGCCAGCAGAGCGGCTGGAGGGCCTGCAGATACGCAGTATTTT. This sequence encodes CASRAAGGPADTQYF. This rearrangement joins TRBV27 to TRBJ2-3; D is possibly TRBD2 (6 bases). Germline V gene lookup returns CDR1 MNHEY and CDR2 SMNVEV (reference sequence). The V end lost 6 bases, the J end lost 4 bases, and 17 bases lay between the germline ends. This CDR3 is 15 amino acids long.

The table lists this clone with a count of one. The chain has TRBV19 and TRBJ1-5; 12 bases match TRBD1. CDR3 size: 16 residues. The germline V gene has CDR1 LNHDA and CDR2 SQIVND (reference sequence). The V segment lost 5 bases and the J segment 1 base; nucleotides outside the gene matches: 3. The CDR3 bases are TGTGCCAGTAGTGGGACAGGGGGCTTGAGCAATCAGCCCCAGCATTTT. It translates to CASSGTGGLSNQPQHF.

V and J are TRBV7-6 and TRBJ2-7; 7 bases map to TRBD2. Unmatched junction bases numbered 6, after V lost 1 base and J lost 6 bases. There are 14 residues in the CDR3. CDR1 SGHVS and CDR2 FNYEAQ come from the germline V gene. This chain's CDR3 is CASSLVGGSGEQYF. DNA for the CDR3: TGTGCCAGCAGCTTAGTGGGGGGGTCCGGCGAGCAGTACTTC.